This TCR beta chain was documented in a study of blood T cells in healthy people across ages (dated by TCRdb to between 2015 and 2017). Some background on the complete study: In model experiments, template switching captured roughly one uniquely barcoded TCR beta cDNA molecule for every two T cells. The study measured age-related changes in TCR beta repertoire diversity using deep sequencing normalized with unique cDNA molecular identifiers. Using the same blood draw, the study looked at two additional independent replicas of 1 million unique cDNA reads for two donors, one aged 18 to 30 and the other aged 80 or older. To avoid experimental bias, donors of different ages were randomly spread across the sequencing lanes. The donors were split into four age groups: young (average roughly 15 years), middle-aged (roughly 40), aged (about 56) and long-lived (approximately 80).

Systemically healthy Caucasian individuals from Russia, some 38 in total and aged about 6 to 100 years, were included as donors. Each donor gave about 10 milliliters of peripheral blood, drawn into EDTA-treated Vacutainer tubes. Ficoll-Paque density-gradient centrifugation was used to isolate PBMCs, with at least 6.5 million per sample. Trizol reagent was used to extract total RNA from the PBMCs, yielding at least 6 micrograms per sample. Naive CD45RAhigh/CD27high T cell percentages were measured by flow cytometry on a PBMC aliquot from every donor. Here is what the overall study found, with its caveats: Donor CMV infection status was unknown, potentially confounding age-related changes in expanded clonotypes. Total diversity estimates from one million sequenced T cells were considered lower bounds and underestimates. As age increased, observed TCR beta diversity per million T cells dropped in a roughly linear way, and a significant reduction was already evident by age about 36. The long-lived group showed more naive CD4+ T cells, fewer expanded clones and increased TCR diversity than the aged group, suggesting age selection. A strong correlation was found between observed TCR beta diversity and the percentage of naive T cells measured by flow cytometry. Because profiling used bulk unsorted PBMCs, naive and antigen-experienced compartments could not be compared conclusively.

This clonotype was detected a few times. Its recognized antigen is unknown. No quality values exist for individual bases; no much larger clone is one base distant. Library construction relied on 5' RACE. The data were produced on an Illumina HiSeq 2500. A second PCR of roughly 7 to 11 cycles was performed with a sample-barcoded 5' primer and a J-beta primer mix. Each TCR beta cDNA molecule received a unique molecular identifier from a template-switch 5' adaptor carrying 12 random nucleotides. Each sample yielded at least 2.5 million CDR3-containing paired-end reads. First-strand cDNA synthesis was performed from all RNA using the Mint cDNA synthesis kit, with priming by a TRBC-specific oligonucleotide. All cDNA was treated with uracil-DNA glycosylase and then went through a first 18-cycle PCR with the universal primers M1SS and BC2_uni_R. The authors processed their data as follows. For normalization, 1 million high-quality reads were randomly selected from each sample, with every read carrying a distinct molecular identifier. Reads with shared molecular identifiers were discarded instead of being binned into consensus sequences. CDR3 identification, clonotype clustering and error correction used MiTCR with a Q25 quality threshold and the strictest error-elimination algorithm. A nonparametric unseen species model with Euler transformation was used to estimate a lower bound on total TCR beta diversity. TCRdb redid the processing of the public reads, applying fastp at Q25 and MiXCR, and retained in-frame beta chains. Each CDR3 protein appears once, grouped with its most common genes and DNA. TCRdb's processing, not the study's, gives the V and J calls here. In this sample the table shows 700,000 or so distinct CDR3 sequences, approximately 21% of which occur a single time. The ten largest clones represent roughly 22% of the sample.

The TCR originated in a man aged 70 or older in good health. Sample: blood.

The CDR3 corresponds to CATSGTSGPETQYF. The DNA is TGTGCCACCAGTGGGACTAGCGGGCCGGAGACCCAGTACTTC. This chain joins TRBV24-1 to TRBJ2-5, and TRBD2 aligns with 11 junction nucleotides. CDR1 is given as KGHDR and CDR2 as SFDVKD, both from the germline V gene. V loses 5 bases at its end and J loses 5 bases; junction bases beyond the gene matches: 3. The CDR3 spans 14 residues, from the cysteine through the phenylalanine. Only CDR3 DNA is held: 42 bases, read in frame from base 1.